These 28 T cell receptor beta chains share one sample of origin, sequenced in a study of vaccination and CD4 T cells after COVID-19. The Oncomine TCR Beta short-read assay generated sequence data from the DNA of cultured CD4+ T cells. In TCRdb, the PCR reads were re-called with MiXCR into one record per CDR3 protein. Of about 20,000 distinct CDR3 sequences in the sample, around 50% were seen once. As to treatment: roughly 11-day PBMC culture with coronavirus spike peptide pools or control peptides (ViraFEST assay). No antigen has been assigned to these receptors. Sequenced sample: CD4+ T cells from blood, cultured in vitro. These TCRs come from a human donor who had recovered from COVID-19.

The rearrangement joins TRBV21-1 to TRBJ1-3; TRBD1, as called in the table, went unchecked against the DNA. TRBV21-1 is a recognized pseudogene. The CDR3 sequence is 12 residues long. The CDR3 loop reads CASPEGENTIYF. As DNA, the CDR3 is TGTGCCAGCCCGGAGGGGGAAAACACCATATATTTT.

This clonotype was detected a few times. The rearrangement uses TRBV6-1 and TRBJ1-5, with TRBD1 as a possible D gene (5 bases). V lost 6 bases and J lost 1, with 16 bases in between. CDR1 and CDR2 from the germline V gene are MNHNS and SASEGT. The CDR3 has 16 residues. The CDR3 sequence: CASSRVGGESNQPQHF. The CDR3 DNA sequence: TGTGCCAGCAGCCGCGTTGGGGGGGAGAGCAATCAGCCCCAGCATTTT.

The genes are TRBV7-9 and TRBJ1-3, with no clear D. V was clipped by 5 bases and J by 0 bases, with 20 bases between them. Germline CDR1 SEHNR, CDR2 FQNEAQ (reference sequence). This CDR3 spans 18 amino acids. CDR3 residues: CASSQPLGSLYSGNTIYF. The DNA for the CDR3 is TGTGCCAGCAGCCAACCCCTCGGCAGCTTATACTCTGGAAACACCATATATTTT.

The genes are TRBV30 and TRBJ1-5, with TRBD1 identical over 7 bases. CDR3 length equals 14 residues. Germline V gene data show CDR1 as GTSNPN and CDR2 as SVGIG (reference sequence). Trimming cost V 1 base and J 5 bases; bases outside gene matches: 5. In DNA form, the CDR3 reads TGTGCCTGGAGTGGACAGGGAACCCATCAGCCCCAGCATTTT. This translates into CAWSGQGTHQPQHF.

The chain couples TRBV6-1 to TRBJ2-6; no definite D call. This CDR3 has 14 amino acids. V was cut by 7 bases and J by 0 bases, with 7 bases left in between. In germline, CDR1 is MNHNS, CDR2 SASEGT. CDR3 DNA sequence: TGTGCCAGCACCAAAAGCTCTGGGGCCAACGTCCTGACTTTC. As protein: CASTKSSGANVLTF.

This clonotype rates as medium-sized (0.01 to 0.1%). The chain is built from TRBV20-1 and TRBJ1-1; a weak D match, TRBD1 (5 bases). The germline gives CDR1 DFQATT, CDR2 SNEGSKA (reference sequence). V was cut by 0 bases and J by 5 bases, with 16 bases left in between. This CDR3 has 15 residues. CDR3 loop: CSARDLGTGRTEAFF. The CDR3 DNA sequence: TGCAGTGCTAGAGATCTGGGGACCGGGAGGACTGAAGCTTTCTTT.

This chain connects TRBV28 to TRBJ2-4; tentatively, D is TRBD1 or TRBD2 (6 bases each). V was pared by 5 bases and J by 9 bases, with 14 bases between. CDR3 size: 13 residues. The germline CDR1 and CDR2 sequences are MDHEN and SYDVKM. The CDR3 nucleotides are TGTGCCAGCAGTGGGGGGCACGCTGGCATTCAGTACTTC. This gives the protein CASSGGHAGIQYF.

This clonotype was detected once. The chain couples TRBV4-1 to TRBJ2-7; 7 bases align to TRBD2. The CDR3 is 16 amino acids. Germline lookup yields CDR1 MGHRA and CDR2 YSYEKL. V gave up 2 bases and J gave up 5 bases; unmatched junction bases: 12. The CDR3 protein is CASSQRAGGGPHEQYF. CDR3 bases: TGCGCCAGCAGCCAAAGGGCTGGGGGAGGGCCCCACGAGCAGTACTTC.

This clonotype showed up just a few times. A junction boundary mismatches the germline segment, possibly from a read error. V gene TRBV20-1 combines with J gene TRBJ1-3, with TRBD1 as a possible D gene (6 bases). The CDR3 runs to 15 residues. The germline V gene has CDR1 DFQATT and CDR2 SNEGSKA (reference sequence). CDR3 sequence: CSAREGDWGGNTIYF. The CDR3 region has the DNA TGCAGTGCGAGAGAGGGGGATTGGGGAGGAAACACCATATATTTT.

J is TRBJ2-1 and V is TRBV11-3; 9 bases are a match to TRBD2. V dropped 5 bases and J dropped 5; count of bases not matched to a gene: 4. The CDR3 spans 14 residues. The germline CDR1 and CDR2 sequences are SGHNT and YENEEA. This chain's CDR3 is CASSPIAGDNEQFF. The DNA for the CDR3 is TGTGCCAGCAGCCCAATAGCGGGAGACAATGAGCAGTTCTTC.

V usage is TRBV20-1 and J usage is TRBJ1-3, with D tentatively TRBD1 (5 bases). V was shortened by 6 bases and J by 6 bases, with 15 bases between the two germline ends. Looked up from germline, CDR1 is DFQATT and CDR2 is SNEGSKA (reference sequence). The CDR3 spans 13 residues. CDR3 nucleotide sequence: TGCAGTGCGGGACGAGGGGTGGAAAACACCATATATTTT. Its protein is CSAGRGVENTIYF.

This clonotype showed up just a few times. This chain connects TRBV6-2 or TRBV6-3 to TRBJ1-2, with 7 positions matching TRBD1. The CDR3 totals 12 residues. Losses at the gene ends were 4 bases for V and 6 bases for J; bases not matched to a gene: 2. Germline-derived CDR1 and CDR2 are MNHEY and SVGEGT. The CDR3 bases are TGTGCCAGCAGTTCGACAGGGAATGGCTACACCTTC. Its protein is CASSSTGNGYTF.

The chain links TRBV5-1 to TRBJ2-2, with 12 bases identical to TRBD1. Trimming at V came to 4 bases and at J to 2 bases, leaving 3 bases not matched to a gene. The CDR3 consists of 16 residues. Germline V gives CDR1 SGHRS, CDR2 YFSETQ. CDR3 loop: CASSAGTGGNTGELFF. The CDR3 DNA reads as TGCGCCAGCAGCGCCGGGACAGGGGGCAACACCGGGGAGCTGTTTTTT.

This clonotype was observed a few times. The rearrangement uses TRBV5-4 and TRBJ1-2; 10 bases map to TRBD1. This CDR3 spans 17 amino acids. Trimming cost V 4 bases and J 4 bases; bases outside gene matches: 13. Germline V lookup: CDR1 SGHNT, CDR2 YYREEE (reference sequence). The CDR3 is CASSPQPGQGGIYGYTF. The CDR3 region has the DNA TGTGCCAGCAGCCCCCAACCTGGACAGGGGGGTATCTATGGCTACACCTTC.

This sequence joins TRBV6-1 and TRBJ2-2; possibly TRBD2 for D (5 bases). Per the germline V gene, CDR1 is MNHNS and CDR2 is SASEGT. The V gene lost 4 bases and the J gene lost 0 bases, with 9 bases spanning the gap. CDR3 length: 15 residues. CDR3 sequence: CASSAASSNTGELFF. CDR3 DNA sequence: TGTGCCAGCAGTGCCGCTAGCTCGAACACCGGGGAGCTGTTTTTT.

This clonotype was detected only a few times. This chain links TRBV5-1 with TRBJ2-3; 9 bases fit TRBD2. This CDR3 has 15 residues. Trimming cost V 5 bases and J 3 bases; bases outside gene matches: 7. Germline CDR1 reads SGHRS; CDR2 reads YFSETQ. CDR3 sequence reads: CASRPGTSKTDTQYF. The DNA of the CDR3 is TGCGCCAGCAGGCCCGGGACTAGCAAGACAGATACGCAGTATTTT.

V gene TRBV30 combines with J gene TRBJ1-6; 7 bases match TRBD1. This CDR3 comprises 13 residues. Per germline, CDR1 GTSNPN and CDR2 SVGIG (reference sequence). After removal of 6 bases from V and 8 bases from J, the junction contained 7 bases not matched to a gene. The CDR3 bases are TGTGCCTGCTCCAGGGGGGATGATTCACCCCTCCACTTT. Encoded protein: CACSRGDDSPLHF.

This clonotype has only a few counts. The chain has TRBV7-9 and TRBJ1-2; D gene uncertain. The V and J ends lost 5 bases and 8 bases respectively, with 15 bases between them. The CDR3 runs 13 residues. Germline loops: CDR1 SEHNR, CDR2 FQNEAQ (reference sequence). In DNA, the CDR3 is TGTGCCAGCAGCCCTCGGACCATCGGGGGCTACACCTTC. This encodes CASSPRTIGGYTF.

This chain uses TRBV5-6 with TRBJ1-5, with D perhaps matching TRBD1 (5 bases). Trimming took 2 bases from V and 5 from J, leaving 14 bases between them. Germline values: CDR1 SGHDT, CDR2 YYEEEE. The CDR3 is 15 amino acids. CDR3 bases: TGTGCCAGCAGCTTAAGCAGGGCCCCGGATCAGCCCCAGCATTTT. This encodes CASSLSRAPDQPQHF.

The chain links TRBV28 to TRBJ1-6, with D maybe TRBD1 (5 bases). The CDR3 extends over 13 amino acids. Germline loops: CDR1 MDHEN, CDR2 SYDVKM. The ends were cut back, 7 bases at V and 6 bases at J, with 10 bases in the middle. The CDR3 DNA reads TGTGCCAGCACAGGGACCCGTAATTCACCCCTCCACTTT. Protein sequence: CASTGTRNSPLHF.

This clonotype was observed a few times. This sequence joins TRBV5-4 and TRBJ2-5, with 7 bases that match TRBD2. The CDR3 runs 15 residues. Germline V gene sequence: CDR1 SGHNT, CDR2 YYREEE (reference sequence). J lost 4 bases, V lost 4 bases, and 10 bases had no gene match. CDR3: CASSREAGEGETQYF. CDR3 sequence (DNA): TGTGCCAGCAGCCGGGAGGCGGGAGAGGGAGAGACCCAGTACTTC.

The chain employs TRBV4-3 and TRBJ2-3; 7 bases line up with TRBD1. Germline V gene lookup returns CDR1 LGHNA and CDR2 YSLEER. CDR3 length: 16 residues. Unmatched junction bases numbered 6, after V lost 1 base and J lost 2 bases. CDR3 sequence (DNA): TGCGCCAGCAGCCAAGGAACAGGGGACCCCACAGATACGCAGTATTTT. Protein product: CASSQGTGDPTDTQYF.

The chain employs TRBV19 and TRBJ1-4, with 7 positions matching TRBD1. Losses at the gene ends were 4 bases for V and 6 bases for J; bases not matched to a gene: 8. CDR3 length equals 15 residues. Germline V lookup: CDR1 LNHDA, CDR2 SQIVND (reference sequence). The CDR3 reads CASSSPRQGDEKLFF. Here the CDR3 DNA reads TGTGCCAGTAGTAGTCCCCGACAGGGTGATGAAAAACTGTTTTTT.

This clonotype was observed a few times. The V and J genes are TRBV7-3 and TRBJ1-2; 11 bases match TRBD1. The CDR3 totals 13 residues. Germline V CDR1 and CDR2: SGHTA, FQGTGA. J was trimmed by 7 bases and V by 5 bases; bases with no gene match: 3. The CDR3, as DNA: TGTGCCAGCAGCCGGGGACAGGGGGGTGGCTACACCTTC. Protein: CASSRGQGGGYTF. Full variable domain (remainder filled in from reference TRBV7-3 and TRBJ1-2): GAGVSQTPSNKVTEKGKYVELRCDPISGHTALYWYRQSLGQGPEFLIYFQGTGAADDSGLPNDRFFAVRPEGSVSTLKIQRTERGDSAVYLCASSRGQGGGYTFGSGTRLTVV.

The V call is TRBV19, the J call TRBJ2-1; 11 bases fit TRBD1. J lost 7 bases, V lost 4 bases, and 6 bases had no gene match. CDR1 LNHDA and CDR2 SQIVND come from the germline V gene (reference sequence). CDR3 length: 15 amino acids. In nucleotides, the CDR3 is TGTGCCAGTAGTACTCCCGGACAGGGGGCGAATGAGCAGTTCTTC. Translated: CASSTPGQGANEQFF.

This clonotype has just a few counts. This chain links TRBV6-2 or TRBV6-3 with TRBJ1-5; the D is unclear. The CDR3 has 14 residues. From germline, CDR1 is MNHEY and CDR2 SVGEGT. The ends were cut back, 2 bases at V and 7 bases at J, with 12 bases in the middle. In DNA, the CDR3 is TGTGCCAGCAGTTACGCGGGTACCGGACAGCCCCAGCATTTT. Protein product: CASSYAGTGQPQHF.

The chain has TRBV20-1 and TRBJ2-1; maybe TRBD1 (6 bases). Germline-derived CDR1 and CDR2 are DFQATT and SNEGSKA (reference sequence). Trimming took 5 bases from V and 3 from J, leaving 20 bases between them. The CDR3 sequence is 16 residues long. Here the CDR3 DNA reads TGCAGTGCTCTCTCATTACAGGGTGGAGGCTACAATGAGCAGTTCTTC. Amino acids: CSALSLQGGGYNEQFF.

This sequence joins TRBV7-9 and TRBJ1-1; D call uncertain. The germline gives CDR1 SEHNR, CDR2 FQNEAQ (reference sequence). This CDR3 is built from 13 residues. The V and J ends lost 5 bases and 10 bases respectively, with 17 bases between them. The CDR3 nucleotides are TGTGCCAGCAGCCCACTCTTCCGGGGAAGAGCTTTCTTT. The encoded protein is CASSPLFRGRAFF.